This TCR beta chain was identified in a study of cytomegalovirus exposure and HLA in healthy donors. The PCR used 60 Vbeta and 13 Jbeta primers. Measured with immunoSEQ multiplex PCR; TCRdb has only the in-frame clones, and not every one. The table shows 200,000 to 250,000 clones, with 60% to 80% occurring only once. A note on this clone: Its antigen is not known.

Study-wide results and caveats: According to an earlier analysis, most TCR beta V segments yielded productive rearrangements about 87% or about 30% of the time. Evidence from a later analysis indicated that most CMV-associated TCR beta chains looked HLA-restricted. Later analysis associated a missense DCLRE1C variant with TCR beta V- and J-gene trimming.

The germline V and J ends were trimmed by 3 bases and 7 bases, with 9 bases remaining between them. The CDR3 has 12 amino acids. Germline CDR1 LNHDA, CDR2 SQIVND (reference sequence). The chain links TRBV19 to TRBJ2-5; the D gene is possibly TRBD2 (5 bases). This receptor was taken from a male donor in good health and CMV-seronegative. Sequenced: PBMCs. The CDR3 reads CASSIKEGTQYF. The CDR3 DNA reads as TGTGCCAGTAGTATTAAAGAGGGGACCCAGTACTTC.